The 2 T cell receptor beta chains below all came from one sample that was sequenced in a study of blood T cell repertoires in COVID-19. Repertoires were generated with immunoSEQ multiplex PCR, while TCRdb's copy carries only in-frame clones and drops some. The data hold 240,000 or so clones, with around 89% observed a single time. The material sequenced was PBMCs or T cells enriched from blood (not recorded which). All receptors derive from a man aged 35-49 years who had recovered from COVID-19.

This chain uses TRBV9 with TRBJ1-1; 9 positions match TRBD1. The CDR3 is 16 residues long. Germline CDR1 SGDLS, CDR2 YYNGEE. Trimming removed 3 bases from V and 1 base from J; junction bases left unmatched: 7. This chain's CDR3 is CASSGVGTGKNTEAFF. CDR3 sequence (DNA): TGTGCCAGCAGCGGAGTAGGGACAGGGAAGAACACTGAAGCTTTCTTT.

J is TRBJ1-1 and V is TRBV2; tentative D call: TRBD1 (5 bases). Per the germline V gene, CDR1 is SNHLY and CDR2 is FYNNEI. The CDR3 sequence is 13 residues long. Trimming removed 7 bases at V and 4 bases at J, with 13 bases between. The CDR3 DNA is TGTGCCAGCAATATTCAGGGCCCCACTGAAGCTTTCTTT. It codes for CASNIQGPTEAFF.